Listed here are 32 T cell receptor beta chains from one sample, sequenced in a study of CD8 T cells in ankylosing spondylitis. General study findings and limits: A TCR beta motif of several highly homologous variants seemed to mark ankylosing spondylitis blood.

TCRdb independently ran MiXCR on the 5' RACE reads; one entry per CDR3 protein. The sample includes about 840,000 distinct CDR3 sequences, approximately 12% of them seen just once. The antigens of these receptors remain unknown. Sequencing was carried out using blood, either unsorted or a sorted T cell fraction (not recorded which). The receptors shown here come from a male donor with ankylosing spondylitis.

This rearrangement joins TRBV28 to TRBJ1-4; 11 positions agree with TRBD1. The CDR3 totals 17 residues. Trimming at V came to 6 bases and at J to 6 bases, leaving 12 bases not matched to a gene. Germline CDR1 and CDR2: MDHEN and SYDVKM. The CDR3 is CASSLPSGTGGYEKLFF. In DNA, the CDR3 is TGTGCCAGCAGCTTACCCTCCGGGACAGGGGGTTATGAAAAACTGTTTTTT.

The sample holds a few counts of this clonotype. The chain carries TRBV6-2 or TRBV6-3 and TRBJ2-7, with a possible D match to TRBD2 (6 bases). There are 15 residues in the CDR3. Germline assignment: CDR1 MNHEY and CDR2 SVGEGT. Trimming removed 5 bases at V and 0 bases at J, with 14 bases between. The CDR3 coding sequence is TGTGCCAGCAGTCCGGAGGGACTCTTCTCCTACGAGCAGTACTTC. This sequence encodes CASSPEGLFSYEQYF.

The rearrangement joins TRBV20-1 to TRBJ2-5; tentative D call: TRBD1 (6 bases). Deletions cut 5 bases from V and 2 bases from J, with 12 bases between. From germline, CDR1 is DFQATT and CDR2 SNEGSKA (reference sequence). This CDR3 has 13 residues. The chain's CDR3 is CSAAGQKQETQYF. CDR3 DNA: TGCAGTGCTGCTGGACAGAAACAAGAGACCCAGTACTTC.

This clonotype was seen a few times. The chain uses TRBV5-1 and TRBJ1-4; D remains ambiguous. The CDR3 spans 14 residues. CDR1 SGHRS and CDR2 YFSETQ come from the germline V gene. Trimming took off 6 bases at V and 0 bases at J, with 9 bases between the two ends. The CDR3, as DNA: TGCGCCAGCATGCCAGACGCAACTAATGAAAAACTGTTTTTT. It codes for CASMPDATNEKLFF.

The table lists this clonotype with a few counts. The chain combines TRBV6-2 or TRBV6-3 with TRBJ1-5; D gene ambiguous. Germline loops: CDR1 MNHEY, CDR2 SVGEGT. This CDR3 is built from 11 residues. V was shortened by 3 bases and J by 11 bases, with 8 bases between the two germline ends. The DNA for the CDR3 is TGTGCCAGCAGTTATGGGGAGGCCCAGCATTTT. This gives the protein CASSYGEAQHF.

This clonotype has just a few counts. The CDR3 DNA sequence: TGTGCCTGGAGTGTCTCGAACACCGGGGAGCTGTTTTTT. As protein: CAWSVSNTGELFF. This chain links TRBV30 with TRBJ2-2; D not resolved. The CDR3 spans 13 residues. Trimming took off 0 bases at V and 0 bases at J, with 2 bases between the two ends. Germline loops: CDR1 GTSNPN, CDR2 SVGIG (reference sequence).

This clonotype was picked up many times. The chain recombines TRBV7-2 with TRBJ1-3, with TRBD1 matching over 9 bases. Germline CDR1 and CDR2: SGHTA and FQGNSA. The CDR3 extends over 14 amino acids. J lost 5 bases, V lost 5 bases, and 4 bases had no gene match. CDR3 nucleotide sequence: TGTGCCAGCAGCCCAGGACAGGGGAGAAACACCATATATTTT. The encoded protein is CASSPGQGRNTIYF.

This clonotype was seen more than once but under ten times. The CDR3, as DNA: TGTGCCAGCAGTTACTCGATGCAGGGAGACGATGGCTACACCTTC. Amino acid sequence: CASSYSMQGDDGYTF. The chain carries TRBV6-5 and TRBJ1-2; weak D call: TRBD1 (5 bases). Germline CDR1 reads MNHEY; CDR2 reads SVGAGI. V was cut by 0 bases and J by 6 bases, with 14 bases left in between. The CDR3 contains 15 residues.

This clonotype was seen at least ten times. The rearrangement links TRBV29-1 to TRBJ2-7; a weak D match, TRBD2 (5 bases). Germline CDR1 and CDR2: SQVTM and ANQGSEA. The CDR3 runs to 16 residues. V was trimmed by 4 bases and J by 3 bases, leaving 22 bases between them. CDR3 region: CSVGVPHGMLLYEQYF. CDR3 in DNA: TGCAGCGTTGGAGTTCCACACGGGATGCTTCTCTACGAGCAGTACTTC.

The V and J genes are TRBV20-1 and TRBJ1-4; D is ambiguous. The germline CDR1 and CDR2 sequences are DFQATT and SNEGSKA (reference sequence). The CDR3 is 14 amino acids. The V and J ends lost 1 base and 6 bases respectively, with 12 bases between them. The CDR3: CSARGPFNDEKLFF. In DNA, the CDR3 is TGCAGTGCTAGAGGACCGTTTAATGATGAAAAACTGTTTTTT.

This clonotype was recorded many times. As DNA, the CDR3 is TGCAGCGTGGGGGACATACGGAACACTGAAGCTTTCTTT. Translation: CSVGDIRNTEAFF. The gene calls are TRBV29-1 and TRBJ1-1; the D gene is possibly TRBD1 (6 bases). Trimming removed 6 bases at V and 1 base at J, with 12 bases between. Per the germline V gene, CDR1 is SQVTM and CDR2 is ANQGSEA. CDR3 length: 13 amino acids.

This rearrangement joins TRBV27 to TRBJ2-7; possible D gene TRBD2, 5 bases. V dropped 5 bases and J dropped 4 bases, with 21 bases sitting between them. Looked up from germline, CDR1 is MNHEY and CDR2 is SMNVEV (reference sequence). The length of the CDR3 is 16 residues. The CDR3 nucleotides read TGTGCCAGCAGTCAAGCAGGCCGGGGAACGAAGTACGAGCAGTACTTC. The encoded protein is CASSQAGRGTKYEQYF.

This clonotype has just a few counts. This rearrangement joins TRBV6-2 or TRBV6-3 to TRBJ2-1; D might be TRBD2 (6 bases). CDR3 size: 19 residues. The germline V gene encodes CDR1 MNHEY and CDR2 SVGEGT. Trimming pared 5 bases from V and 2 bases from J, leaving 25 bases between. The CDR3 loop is CASSPHIIWGEDTYNEQFF. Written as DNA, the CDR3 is TGTGCCAGCAGTCCCCATATAATCTGGGGGGAGGATACCTACAATGAGCAGTTCTTC.

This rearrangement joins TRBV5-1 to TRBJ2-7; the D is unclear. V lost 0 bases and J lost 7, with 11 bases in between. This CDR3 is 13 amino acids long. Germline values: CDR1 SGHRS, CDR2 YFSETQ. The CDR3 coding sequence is TGCGCCAGCAGCTTGGACCCGAGTGCGGAGCAGTACTTC. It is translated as CASSLDPSAEQYF. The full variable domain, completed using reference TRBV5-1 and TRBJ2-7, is KAGVTQTPRYLIKTRGQQVTLSCSPISGHRSVSWYQQTPGQGLQFLFEYFSETQRNKGNFPGRFSGRQFSNSRSEMNVSTLELGDSALYLCASSLDPSAEQYFGPGTRLTVT.

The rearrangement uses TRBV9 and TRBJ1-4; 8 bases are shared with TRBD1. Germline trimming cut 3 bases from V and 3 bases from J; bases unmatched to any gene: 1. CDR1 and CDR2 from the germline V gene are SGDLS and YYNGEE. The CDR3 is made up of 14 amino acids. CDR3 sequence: CASSAGQANEKLFF. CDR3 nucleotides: TGTGCCAGCAGCGCGGGACAGGCTAATGAAAAACTGTTTTTT.

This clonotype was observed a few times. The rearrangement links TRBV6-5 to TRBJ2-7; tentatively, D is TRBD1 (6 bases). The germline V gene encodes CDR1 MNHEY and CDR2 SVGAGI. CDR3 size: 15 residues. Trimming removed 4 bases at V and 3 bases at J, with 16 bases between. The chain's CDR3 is CASSSYRVRNYEQYF. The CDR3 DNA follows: TGTGCCAGCAGTTCCTACAGGGTGAGGAACTACGAGCAGTACTTC.

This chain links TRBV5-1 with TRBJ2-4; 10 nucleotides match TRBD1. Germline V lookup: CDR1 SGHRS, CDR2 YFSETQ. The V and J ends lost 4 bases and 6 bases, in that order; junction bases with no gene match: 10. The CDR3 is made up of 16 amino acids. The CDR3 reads CASSGRGQGYGNIQYF. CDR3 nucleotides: TGCGCCAGCAGCGGAAGGGGACAGGGGTATGGAAACATTCAGTACTTC.

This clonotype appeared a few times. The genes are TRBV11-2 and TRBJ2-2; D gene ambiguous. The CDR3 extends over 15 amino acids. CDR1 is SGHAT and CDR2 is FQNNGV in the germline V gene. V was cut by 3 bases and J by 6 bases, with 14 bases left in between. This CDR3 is CASSFPPGRPGELFF. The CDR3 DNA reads TGTGCCAGCAGCTTCCCCCCGGGCAGACCCGGGGAGCTGTTTTTT.

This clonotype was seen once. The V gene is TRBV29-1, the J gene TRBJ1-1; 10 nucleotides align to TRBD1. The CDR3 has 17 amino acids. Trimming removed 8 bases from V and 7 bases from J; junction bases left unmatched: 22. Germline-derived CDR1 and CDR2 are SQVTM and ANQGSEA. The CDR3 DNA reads TGCAGCTCCGCTGAATCGGGACAGGGGTCAATCCCCCGTGAAGCTTTCTTT. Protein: CSSAESGQGSIPREAFF.

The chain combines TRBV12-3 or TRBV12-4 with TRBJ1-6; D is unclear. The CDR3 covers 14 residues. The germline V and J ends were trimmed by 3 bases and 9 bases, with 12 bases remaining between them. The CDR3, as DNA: TGTGCCAGCAGTTTCACGGGTCCGGTTTCACCCCTCCACTTT. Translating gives CASSFTGPVSPLHF.

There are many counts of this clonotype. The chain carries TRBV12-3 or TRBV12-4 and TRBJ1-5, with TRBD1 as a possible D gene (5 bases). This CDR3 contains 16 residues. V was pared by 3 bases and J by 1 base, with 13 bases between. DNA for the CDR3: TGTGCCAGCAGTTTGGGCCCGGGACGGAGCAATCAGCCCCAGCATTTT. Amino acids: CASSLGPGRSNQPQHF.

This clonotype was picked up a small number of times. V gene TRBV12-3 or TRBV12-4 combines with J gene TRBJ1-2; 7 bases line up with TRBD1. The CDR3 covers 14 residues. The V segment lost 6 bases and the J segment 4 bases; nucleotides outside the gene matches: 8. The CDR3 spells CASSEQGRGYGYTF. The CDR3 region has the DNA TGTGCCAGCAGCGAACAGGGGCGCGGCTATGGCTACACCTTC.

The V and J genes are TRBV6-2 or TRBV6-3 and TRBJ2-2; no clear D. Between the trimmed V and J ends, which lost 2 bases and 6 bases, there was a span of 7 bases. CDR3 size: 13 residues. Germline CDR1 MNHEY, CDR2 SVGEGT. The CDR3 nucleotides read TGTGCCAGCAGTTACATAGGTGCCGGGGAGCTGTTTTTT. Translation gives CASSYIGAGELFF.

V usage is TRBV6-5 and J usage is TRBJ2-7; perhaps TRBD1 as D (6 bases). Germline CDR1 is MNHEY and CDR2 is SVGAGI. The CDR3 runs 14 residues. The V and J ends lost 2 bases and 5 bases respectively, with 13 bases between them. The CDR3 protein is CASSYTGTFHEQYF. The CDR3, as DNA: TGTGCCAGCAGTTACACCGGGACATTCCACGAGCAGTACTTC.

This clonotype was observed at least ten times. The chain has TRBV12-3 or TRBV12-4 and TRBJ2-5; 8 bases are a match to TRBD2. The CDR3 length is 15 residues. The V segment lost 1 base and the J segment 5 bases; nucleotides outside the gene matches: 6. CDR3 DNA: TGTGCCAGCAGTTTAGGGGGACTAGGGAGGGAGACCCAGTACTTC. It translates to CASSLGGLGRETQYF.

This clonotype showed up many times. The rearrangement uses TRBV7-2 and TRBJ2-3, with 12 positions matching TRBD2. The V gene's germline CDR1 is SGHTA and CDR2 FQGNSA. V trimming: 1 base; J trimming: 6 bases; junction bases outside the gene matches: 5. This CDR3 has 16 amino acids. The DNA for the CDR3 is TGTGCCAGCAGCTTAGGCCTAGCGGGGGGGCCTGATACGCAGTATTTT. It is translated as CASSLGLAGGPDTQYF. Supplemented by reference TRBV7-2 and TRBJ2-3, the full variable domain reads GAGVSQSPSNKVTEKGKDVELRCDPISGHTALYWYRQSLGQGLEFLIYFQGNSAPDKSGLPSDRFSAERTGGSVSTLTIQRTQQEDSAVYLCASSLGLAGGPDTQYFGPGTRLTVL.

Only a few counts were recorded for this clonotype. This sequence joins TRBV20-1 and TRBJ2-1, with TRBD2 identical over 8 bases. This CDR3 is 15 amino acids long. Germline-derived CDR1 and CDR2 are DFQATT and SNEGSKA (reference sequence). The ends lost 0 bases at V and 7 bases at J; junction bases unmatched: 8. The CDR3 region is CSARDSSGSGNEQFF. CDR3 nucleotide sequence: TGCAGTGCTAGAGATTCAAGCGGGAGCGGTAATGAGCAGTTCTTC.

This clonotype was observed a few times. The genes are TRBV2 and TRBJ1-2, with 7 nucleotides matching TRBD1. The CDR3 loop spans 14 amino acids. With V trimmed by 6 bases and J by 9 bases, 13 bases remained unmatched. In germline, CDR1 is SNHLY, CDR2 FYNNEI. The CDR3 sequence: CASRGGGGEDRYTF. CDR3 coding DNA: TGTGCCAGCAGGGGTGGAGGGGGCGAGGATCGCTACACCTTC.

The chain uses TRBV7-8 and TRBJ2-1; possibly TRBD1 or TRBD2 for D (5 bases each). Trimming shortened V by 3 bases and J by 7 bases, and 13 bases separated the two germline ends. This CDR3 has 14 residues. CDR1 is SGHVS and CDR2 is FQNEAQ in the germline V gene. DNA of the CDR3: TGTGCCAGCAGCTTCCGGGACGCCTCAAATGAGCAGTTCTTC. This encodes CASSFRDASNEQFF.

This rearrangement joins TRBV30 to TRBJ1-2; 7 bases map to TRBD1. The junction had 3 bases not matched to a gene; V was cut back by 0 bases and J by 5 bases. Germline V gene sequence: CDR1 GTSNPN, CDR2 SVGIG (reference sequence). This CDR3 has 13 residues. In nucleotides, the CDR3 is TGTGCCTGGAGTGTAAGGGGGCGGTATGGCTACACCTTC. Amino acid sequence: CAWSVRGRYGYTF.

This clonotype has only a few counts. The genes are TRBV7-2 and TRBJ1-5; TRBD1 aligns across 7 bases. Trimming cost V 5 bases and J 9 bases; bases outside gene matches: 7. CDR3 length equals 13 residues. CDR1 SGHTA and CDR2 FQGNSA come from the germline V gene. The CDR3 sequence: CASSPDRDRPQHF. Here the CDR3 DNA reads TGTGCCAGCAGCCCGGACCGGGACAGGCCCCAGCATTTT.

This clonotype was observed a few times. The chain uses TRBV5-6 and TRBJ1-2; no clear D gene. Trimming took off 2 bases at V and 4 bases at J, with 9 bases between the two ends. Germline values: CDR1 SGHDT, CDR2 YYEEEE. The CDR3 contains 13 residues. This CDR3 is CASSFNGFYGYTF. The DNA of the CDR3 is TGTGCCAGCAGCTTTAATGGGTTCTATGGCTACACCTTC.